These T cell receptor beta chains were read from a single sample in a study of T cells in Graves' hyperthyroidism and ophthalmopathy. TCRdb analysed the multiplex PCR reads with MiXCR anew, one entry per CDR3 protein. The sample lists nearly 750,000 distinct CDR3 sequences; roughly 32% were seen once. The sequencing sample was made of blood. The receptors shown here come from a woman aged 40 to 55 with Graves' hyperthyroidism. The CDR3 runs from the conserved cysteine through the conserved F or W. D genes are given only for firm matches. Only some rows state a clone size, as once, few, many or a class for expanded clones.

>many|TRBJ1-2|TRBD1|TRBV6-5
TGTGCCAGCAGTCACACCCGGACAGGCGGCGGCTATGGCTACACCTTC
CASSHTRTGGGYGYTF
>many|TRBJ1-5|.|TRBV15
TGTGCCACCAGCAGAGTAGGAGAAGTCGTTCCCCAGCATTTT
CATSRVGEVVPQHF
>.|TRBJ1-2|.|TRBV4-3
TGCGCCAGCGCCTCTCCGGCAGCTAACTATGGCTACACCTTC
CASASPAANYGYTF
>many|TRBJ2-5|.|TRBV10-3
TGTGCCATCAGTGGGAACAGAGGGGTAGGAGAGACCCAGTACTTC
CAISGNRGVGETQYF
>many|TRBJ1-1|.|TRBV29-1
TGCAGCGCCCGCGGAGACACTGAAGCTTTCTTT
CSARGDTEAFF
>many|TRBJ1-3|.|TRBV7-2
TGTGCCAGCAGCCAAGAGACGGGCAGAAACACCATATATTTT
CASSQETGRNTIYF
>.|TRBJ2-5|TRBD1|TRBV24-1
TGTGCCACCAGCTCGACAGGGGGTAGGGAGACCCAGTACTTC
CATSSTGGRETQYF
>many|TRBJ2-7|.|TRBV7-2
TGTGCCAGCAGCTTAGTTCGCTACGAGCAGTACTTC
CASSLVRYEQYF
>.|TRBJ1-4|.|TRBV20-1
TGCAGTGCTAGCGCCGCAGTTGGAGATGAAAAACTGTTTTTT
CSASAAVGDEKLFF
>many|TRBJ1-1|.|TRBV19
TGTGCCAGTAGCCACACCCCGGGACTGACAAACACTGAAGCTTTCTTT
CASSHTPGLTNTEAFF
>.|TRBJ2-7|.|TRBV7-2
TGTGCCAGCAGCCAGGATTACCTCTACGAGCAGTACTTC
CASSQDYLYEQYF
>many|TRBJ2-7|TRBD1|TRBV20-1
TGCAGTGCTAGAGAGGGGACAGGGCCCTACGAGCAGTACTTC
CSAREGTGPYEQYF
>.|TRBJ2-2|.|TRBV29-1
TGCAGCGTTCGATCCGGGGGGCTGGGGACCGGGGAGCTGTTTTTT
CSVRSGGLGTGELFF
>many|TRBJ2-6|TRBD1|TRBV7-9
TGTGCCAGCAGCTTCGGACAGGGTCTGACTGGGGCCAACGTCCTGACTTTC
CASSFGQGLTGANVLTF
>many|TRBJ2-5|.|TRBV9
TGTGCCAGCAGCTCCCACCAAGAGACCCAGTACTTC
CASSSHQETQYF
>.|TRBJ1-2|.|TRBV4-1
TGCGCCAGCAGCCAAGTGGACCGGGACATGATTGGCTACACCTTC
CASSQVDRDMIGYTF
>many|TRBJ2-7|.|TRBV25-1
TGTGCCAGCAGTCCCGAGTGGGCGAGGGGCCCCGAGCAGTACTTC
CASSPEWARGPEQYF
>many|TRBJ1-1|.|TRBV7-8
TGTGCCAGCACCCTGGAGGTGATGAACACTGAAGCTTTCTTT
CASTLEVMNTEAFF
>few|TRBJ2-2|.|TRBV6-6
TGTGCCAGCACCAATGGTCCCGGGATCCTTACCGGGGAGCTGTTTTTT
CASTNGPGILTGELFF
>.|TRBJ2-7|.|TRBV6-2/TRBV6-3
TGTGCCAGCAGTTTTTTGACCAGTACCTACGAGCAGTACTTC
CASSFLTSTYEQYF
>few|TRBJ2-7|.|TRBV5-6
TGTGCCAGCAGCTTTCAAGTCAGGGACTACGAGCAGTACTTC
CASSFQVRDYEQYF
>.|TRBJ1-4|TRBD1|TRBV10-3
TGTGCCATCAGCAGCAGGGGACAGGGAGCAACTAATGAAAAACTGTTTTTT
CAISSRGQGATNEKLFF
>.|TRBJ1-1|.|TRBV10-2
TGCGCCAGCAGGGCCAGGGCCCGCGGAGCTTTCTTT
CASRARARGAFF
>.|TRBJ1-1|.|TRBV6-1
TGTGCCAGCAGCCAACACAGTGGGGGGGGCACTGAAGCTTTCTTT
CASSQHSGGGTEAFF
>.|TRBJ2-5|TRBD1|TRBV10-3
TGTGCCTCTACGCCGACAGGGCAAGAGACCCAGTACTTC
CASTPTGQETQYF
>few|TRBJ1-2|.|TRBV27
TGTGCCAGCAGTTTATCGCAGGAAAGCTACACCTTC
CASSLSQESYTF
>.|TRBJ1-2|.|TRBV2
TGTGCCAGCAGCCCAGAATGGGGCTACGGTGGCTACACCTTC
CASSPEWGYGGYTF
>.|TRBJ1-1|.|TRBV25-1
TGTGCTAGTAAGGGACGGTTCGGACGGATGAACACTGAAGCTTTCTTT
CASKGRFGRMNTEAFF
>.|TRBJ2-7|.|TRBV20-1
TGCAGTGCTAGTTCGCGGGTACAAAGCTCCTACGAGCAGTACTTC
CSASSRVQSSYEQYF
>few|TRBJ2-7|TRBD1|TRBV7-2
TGTGCCAGCAGCTCACAACAGGGGGCGGAATACGAGCAGTACTTC
CASSSQQGAEYEQYF
>many|TRBJ2-5|TRBD2|TRBV10-3
TGTGCCATCAGGGGGACTAGCGGGACGGAGACCCAGTACTTC
CAIRGTSGTETQYF
>.|TRBJ2-7|.|TRBV4-3
TGCGCCAGCAGCCGTTTGGCGGACAGCTCCTACGAGCAGTACTTC
CASSRLADSSYEQYF
>once|TRBJ1-2|.|TRBV19
TGTGCCAGTAGTATAGGTCGGGACCCAAGTGGCTACACCTTC
CASSIGRDPSGYTF
>many|TRBJ1-2|.|TRBV19
TGTGCCAGTAGTCCCCCGCCCGGCAGGCAAGCTAACTATGGCTACACCTTC
CASSPPPGRQANYGYTF
>many|TRBJ1-1|.|TRBV25-1
TGTGCCAGCAGTGAATGGGGGGCGTCCGACACTGAAGCTTTCTTT
CASSEWGASDTEAFF
>.|TRBJ1-5|.|TRBV6-1
TGTGCCAGCAGTGAATGGACGCTCAGCAATCAGCCCCAGCATTTT
CASSEWTLSNQPQHF
>once|TRBJ1-2|TRBD1|TRBV7-9
TGTGCCAGCAGCTCTGGAGGACAGGTAGATGGCTACACCTTC
CASSSGGQVDGYTF
>once|TRBJ2-7|TRBD2|TRBV7-2
TGCGCCAGCGGGGGTGGGAACACCGACTCCTACGAGCAGTACTTC
CASGGGNTDSYEQYF
>.|TRBJ1-6|.|TRBV9
TGTGCCAGCAGCCCCGACCGACGCAACTCCTATAATTCACCCCTCCACTTT
CASSPDRRNSYNSPLHF
>once|TRBJ2-7|TRBD2|TRBV4-1
TGCGCCAGCAGCCAAGATTTAGCGGGAGTCCCCTACGAGCAGTACTTC
CASSQDLAGVPYEQYF
>.|TRBJ2-5|TRBD2|TRBV10-3
TGTGCCATCACGGCCCAGCGCAGCGGGGGGTCGGAGGAGACCCAGTACTTC
CAITAQRSGGSEETQYF
>.|TRBJ2-5|TRBD2|TRBV25-1
TGTGCCAGCAGTCCCAGTCGGGGGGGGGCTGTGGAGACCCAGTACTTC
CASSPSRGGAVETQYF
>.|TRBJ2-2|.|TRBV7-9
TGCGCCAGCAGCCGAGATACCGGGACCCTCACCGGGGAGCTGTTTTTT
CASSRDTGTLTGELFF
>many|TRBJ2-7|.|TRBV20-1
TGCAGTGCTAGAGATACGGGTCCCGTAATGTACGAGCAGTACTTC
CSARDTGPVMYEQYF
>once|TRBJ2-5|TRBD2|TRBV25-1
TGTGCCAGCAGTGACCCCCCTAGCGGGGGACAAGAGACCCAGTACTTC
CASSDPPSGGQETQYF
>many|TRBJ1-1|.|TRBV19
TGTGCCAGTAGTACCGGGGCCGACGGGACTGAAGCTTTCTTT
CASSTGADGTEAFF
>few|TRBJ1-6|.|TRBV7-2
TGTGCCAGCAGCCCCCTCCACTTT
CASSPLHF
>.|TRBJ1-3|.|TRBV12-3/TRBV12-4
TGTGCCAGCAGCTCAGGGTTCGCTGGAAACACCATATATTTT
CASSSGFAGNTIYF
>.|TRBJ1-1|.|TRBV19
TGTGCCAGTAGTTGGTCAGGGCGAATGAACACTGAAGCTTTCTTT
CASSWSGRMNTEAFF
>few|TRBJ1-2|.|TRBV5-8
TGCGCCAGCAGCCAAGATGCAGTACAAGGCTACACCTTC
CASSQDAVQGYTF
>few|TRBJ1-2|.|TRBV4-3
TGCGCCAGCAGCCAAGACACCCTTGGGGTAGGCTACACCTTC
CASSQDTLGVGYTF
>few|TRBJ2-2|.|TRBV10-3
TGTGCCACCAGGGCAACCGGGGAGCTGTTTTTT
CATRATGELFF
>few|TRBJ2-5|TRBD1|TRBV4-3
TGCGCCAGCAGCCAAGAGGGGACAGGGAACACAGAGACCCAGTACTTC
CASSQEGTGNTETQYF
>many|TRBJ2-2|.|TRBV11-2
TGTGCCAGCAGCTTCCCCGGGGAGCTGTTTTTT
CASSFPGELFF
>few|TRBJ1-1|.|TRBV5-1
TGCGCCAGCAGCTTGCGGCCTCAGGGTTCCATGAACCCGAACACTGAAGCTTTCTTT
CASSLRPQGSMNPNTEAFF
>.|TRBJ2-7|.|TRBV19
TGTGCCAGTAGTAAGGGTTCAGTTCTCTACGAGCAGTACTTC
CASSKGSVLYEQYF
>.|TRBJ2-5|TRBD1|TRBV29-1
TGCAGCACAGGGGGCCCATATAGGGAGACCCAGTACTTC
CSTGGPYRETQYF